This T cell receptor (beta chain) was recovered during a study of shared clonotypes between healthy human individuals. Assay: immunoSEQ multiplex PCR; the TCRdb copy retains only in-frame clones and omits some. The data show some 1,900,000 clones, with about 95% seen just once and 1.2% held by the top ten. The CDR3 contains 16 residues. V shed 4 bases, J shed 2 bases, and the junction held 6 bases outside the gene matches. Per the germline V gene, CDR1 is SEHNR and CDR2 is FQNEAQ (reference sequence). Naive CD8 cells comprised CD45RO-negative, CCR7-positively selected cells, excluding terminally differentiated effector memory CD45RA+ cells.

V and J are TRBV7-9 and TRBJ2-2, with TRBD1 matching over 8 bases. The receptor was derived from a man aged 18 to 30 in good health. What was sequenced was naive CD8+ T cells sorted from blood. Here the CDR3 reads CASSSGTGFNTGELFF. The CDR3, as DNA: TGTGCCAGCAGCTCTGGGACAGGTTTCAACACCGGGGAGCTGTTTTTT.